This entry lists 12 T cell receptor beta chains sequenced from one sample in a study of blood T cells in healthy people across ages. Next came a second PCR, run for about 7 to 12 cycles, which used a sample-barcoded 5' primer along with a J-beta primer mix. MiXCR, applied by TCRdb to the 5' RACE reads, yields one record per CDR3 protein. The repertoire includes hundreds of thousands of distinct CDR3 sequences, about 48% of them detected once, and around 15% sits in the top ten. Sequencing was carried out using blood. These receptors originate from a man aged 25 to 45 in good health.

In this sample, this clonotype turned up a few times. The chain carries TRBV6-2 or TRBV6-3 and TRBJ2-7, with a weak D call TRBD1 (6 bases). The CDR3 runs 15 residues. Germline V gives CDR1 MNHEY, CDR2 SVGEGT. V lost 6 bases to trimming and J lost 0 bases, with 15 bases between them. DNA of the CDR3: TGTGCCAGCAGCAAGCACCGGGACATCTCCTACGAGCAGTACTTC. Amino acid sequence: CASSKHRDISYEQYF.

CDR3 region: CASSVGTSQPQHF. CDR3 in DNA: TGTGCCAGCAGCGTTGGGACTAGTCAGCCCCAGCATTTT. J is TRBJ1-5 and V is TRBV9; D is possibly TRBD1 (5 bases). Germline loops: CDR1 SGDLS, CDR2 YYNGEE. The CDR3 runs 13 residues. V was pared by 2 bases and J by 6 bases, with 9 bases between.

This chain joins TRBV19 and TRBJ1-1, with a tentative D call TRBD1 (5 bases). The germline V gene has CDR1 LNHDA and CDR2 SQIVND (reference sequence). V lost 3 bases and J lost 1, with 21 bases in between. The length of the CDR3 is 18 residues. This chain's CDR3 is CASSMGQGRATANTEAFF. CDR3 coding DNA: TGTGCCAGTAGTATGGGTCAGGGACGCGCGACGGCGAACACTGAAGCTTTCTTT.

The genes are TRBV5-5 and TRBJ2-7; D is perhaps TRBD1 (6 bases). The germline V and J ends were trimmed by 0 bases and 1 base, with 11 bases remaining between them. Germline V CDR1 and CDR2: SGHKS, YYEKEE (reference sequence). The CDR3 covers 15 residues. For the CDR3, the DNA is TGTGCCAGCAGCTTGGGGACAGTGAAGTCCTACGAGCAGTACTTC. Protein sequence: CASSLGTVKSYEQYF.

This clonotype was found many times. The chain's CDR3 is CASSGQQETQYF. The CDR3 DNA is TGTGCCAGCAGTGGACAGCAAGAGACCCAGTACTTC. The chain joins TRBV2 to TRBJ2-5; a weak D match, TRBD1 (5 bases). Between the trimmed V and J ends, which lost 4 bases and 2 bases, there was a span of 5 bases. The V gene's germline CDR1 is SNHLY and CDR2 FYNNEI. The CDR3 length is 12 residues.

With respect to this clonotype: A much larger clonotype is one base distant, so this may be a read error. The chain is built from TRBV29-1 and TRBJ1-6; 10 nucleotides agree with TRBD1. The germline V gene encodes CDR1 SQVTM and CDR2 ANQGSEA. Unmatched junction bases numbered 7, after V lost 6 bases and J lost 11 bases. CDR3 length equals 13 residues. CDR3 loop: CSVAGTGDPPLHF. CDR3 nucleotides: TGCAGCGTCGCCGGGACAGGGGATCCACCCCTCCACTTT.

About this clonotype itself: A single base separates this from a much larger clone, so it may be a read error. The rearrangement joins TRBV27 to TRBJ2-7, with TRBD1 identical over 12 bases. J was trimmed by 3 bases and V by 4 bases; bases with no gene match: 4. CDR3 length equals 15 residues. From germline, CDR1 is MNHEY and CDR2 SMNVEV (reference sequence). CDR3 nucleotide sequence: TGTGCCAGCAGTTCCGGGACAGGGGGCCTCTACGAGCAGTACTTC. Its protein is CASSSGTGGLYEQYF.

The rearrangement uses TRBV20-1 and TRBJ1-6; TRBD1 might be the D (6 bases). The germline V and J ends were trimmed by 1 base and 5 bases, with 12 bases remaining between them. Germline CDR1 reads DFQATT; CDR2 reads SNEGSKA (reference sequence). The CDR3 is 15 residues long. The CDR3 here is CSARGPGANNSPLHF. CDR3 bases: TGCAGTGCTAGAGGCCCAGGGGCGAATAATTCACCCCTCCACTTT.

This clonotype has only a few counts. CDR3 sequence: CASRSGHAYEQYF. DNA for the CDR3: TGTGCCAGCAGGTCGGGACATGCCTACGAGCAGTACTTC. The chain employs TRBV7-9 and TRBJ2-7, with D perhaps TRBD1 (6 bases). Germline lookup yields CDR1 SEHNR and CDR2 FQNEAQ (reference sequence). The length of the CDR3 is 13 residues. Trimming pared 6 bases from V and 2 bases from J, leaving 11 bases between.

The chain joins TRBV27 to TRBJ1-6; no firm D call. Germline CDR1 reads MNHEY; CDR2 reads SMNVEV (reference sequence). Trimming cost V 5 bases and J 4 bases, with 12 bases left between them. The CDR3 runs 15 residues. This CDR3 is CASSTRTGYNSPLHF. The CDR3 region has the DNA TGTGCCAGCAGTACCCGGACGGGGTATAATTCACCCCTCCACTTT.

In nucleotides, the CDR3 is TGTGCCACCAGTGAAACCGGGACTAGCGGGGGAAGAACAGATACGCAGTATTTT. Its translation: CATSETGTSGGRTDTQYF. The chain recombines TRBV24-1 with TRBJ2-3; 14 bases map to TRBD2. Germline CDR1 KGHDR, CDR2 SFDVKD. The length of the CDR3 is 18 residues. The V and J ends lost 4 bases and 3 bases, in that order; junction bases with no gene match: 8.

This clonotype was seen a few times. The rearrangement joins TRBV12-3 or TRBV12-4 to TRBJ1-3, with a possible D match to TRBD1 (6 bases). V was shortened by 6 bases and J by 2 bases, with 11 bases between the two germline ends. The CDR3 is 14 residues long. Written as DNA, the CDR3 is TGTGCCAGCAGACCCACAGGGACTGGAAACACCATATATTTT. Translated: CASRPTGTGNTIYF.